The 22 T cell receptor beta chains listed next were all sequenced from one sample in a study of T cell repertoires and Cas9 in healthy adults. Only in-frame clones appear in the TCRdb table, and some are missing; sequencing was by immunoSEQ multiplex PCR. The table records about 1,500 clones, approximately 93% of them present only once. The sequenced sample was SpCas9-reactive CD4+ effector T cells (CD137+, CD154-, CD25-, CD127+) from PBMCs; culture status not recorded. The receptors come from a human donor in good health.

The rearrangement links TRBV19 to TRBJ2-1, with 9 bases fitting TRBD1. The germline gives CDR1 LNHDA, CDR2 SQIVND (reference sequence). The CDR3 is 17 residues long. Trimming cost V 4 bases and J 4 bases; bases outside gene matches: 11. This CDR3 reads CASSRRDREMGYNEQFF. CDR3 DNA: TGTGCCAGTAGTAGACGGGACAGGGAGATGGGATACAATGAGCAGTTCTTC.

The V gene is TRBV28, the J gene TRBJ2-4; the D gene could be TRBD1 or TRBD2 (5 bases each). The germline V gene has CDR1 MDHEN and CDR2 SYDVKM. V lost 5 bases, J lost 0 bases, and 11 bases lay in between. The CDR3 covers 15 residues. The CDR3 nucleotides are TGTGCCAGCAGTCGGGGCACCTTAGCCAAAAACATTCAGTACTTC. It translates to CASSRGTLAKNIQYF. Supplemented by reference TRBV28 and TRBJ2-4, the full variable domain reads DVKVTQSSRYLVKRTGEKVFLECVQDMDHENMFWYRQDPGLGLRLIYFSYDVKMKEKGDIPEGYSVSREKKERFSLILESASTNQTSMYLCASSRGTLAKNIQYFGAGTRLSVL.

J is TRBJ1-2 and V is TRBV10-2; no firm D call. This CDR3 has 11 amino acids. In germline, CDR1 is WSHSY, CDR2 SAAADI. The V and J ends lost 10 bases and 3 bases respectively, with 9 bases between them. CDR3 sequence: CATQEDYGYTF. CDR3 in DNA: TGCGCCACCCAGGAGGACTATGGCTACACCTTC.

The chain combines TRBV14 with TRBJ2-1; 13 bases match TRBD2. Germline CDR1 is SGHDN and CDR2 is FVKESK. V dropped 4 bases and J dropped 2; count of bases not matched to a gene: 5. The CDR3 runs 17 residues. The CDR3 DNA reads as TGTGCCAGCAGCCTCTTCGGACTAGCGGGGGCCTACAATGAGCAGTTCTTC. It specifies CASSLFGLAGAYNEQFF.

J is TRBJ2-2 and V is TRBV4-3; TRBD2 agrees at 8 bases. This CDR3 is 15 amino acids long. J lost 6 bases, V lost 0 bases, and 3 bases had no gene match. Germline V gives CDR1 LGHNA, CDR2 YSLEER. The CDR3 region is CASSQDGRAPGELFF. CDR3 coding DNA: TGCGCCAGCAGCCAAGACGGGAGGGCCCCCGGGGAGCTGTTTTTT.

The V and J genes are TRBV10-3 and TRBJ1-3; possibly TRBD1 for D (5 bases). V was shortened by 0 bases and J by 2 bases, with 8 bases between the two germline ends. From germline, CDR1 is ENHRY and CDR2 SYGVKD. The CDR3 consists of 15 residues. The CDR3 spells CAISESGGPGNTIYF. The CDR3 DNA sequence: TGTGCCATCAGTGAGTCGGGGGGACCTGGAAACACCATATATTTT.

In this sample, this clone turned up a few times. The chain links TRBV7-2 to TRBJ1-1, with TRBD1 matching over 7 bases. With V trimmed by 5 bases and J by 4 bases, 4 bases remained unmatched. The germline CDR1 and CDR2 sequences are SGHTA and FQGNSA. The length of the CDR3 is 13 residues. The CDR3 sequence is CASSAGQFTEAFF. The CDR3 DNA is TGTGCCAGCAGCGCGGGACAGTTCACTGAAGCTTTCTTT.

This clone was detected only once. The chain is built from TRBV5-6 and TRBJ2-1, with 9 bases that match TRBD2. V was clipped by 5 bases and J by 4 bases; unmatched bases: 4. The germline V gene has CDR1 SGHDT and CDR2 YYEEEE. The CDR3 loop spans 14 amino acids. The CDR3 DNA sequence: TGTGCCAGCAGATCGGGACTAGCATACAATGAGCAGTTCTTC. This gives the protein CASRSGLAYNEQFF.

The gene calls are TRBV19 and TRBJ2-3, with D possibly TRBD1 on 6 matching bases. V was shortened by 7 bases and J by 6 bases, with 14 bases between the two germline ends. The CDR3 runs 13 residues. CDR1 is LNHDA and CDR2 is SQIVND in the germline V gene (reference sequence). The CDR3 here is CASNTQGKDTQYF. CDR3 DNA sequence: TGTGCCAGTAATACCCAGGGGAAGGATACGCAGTATTTT.

This chain links TRBV6-1 with TRBJ2-3; 10 nucleotides agree with TRBD2. The V and J ends lost 3 bases and 4 bases, in that order; junction bases with no gene match: 4. Germline lookup yields CDR1 MNHNS and CDR2 SASEGT. This CDR3 spans 15 amino acids. The CDR3, as DNA: TGTGCCAGCAGTGATACAGCGGGAGGGCCAGATACGCAGTATTTT. It is translated as CASSDTAGGPDTQYF.

The chain employs TRBV25-1 and TRBJ1-2; D perhaps matches TRBD1 (5 bases). Germline loops: CDR1 MGHDK, CDR2 SYGVNS. The CDR3 consists of 15 residues. V dropped 1 base and J dropped 8 bases, with 17 bases sitting between them. CDR3 in amino acids: CASSELTSRGGGYTF. The DNA for the CDR3 is TGTGCCAGCAGTGAATTGACCTCTCGTGGGGGAGGCTACACCTTC.

The rearrangement links TRBV7-3 to TRBJ2-3; TRBD2 agrees at 9 bases. The CDR3 consists of 14 residues. The germline CDR1 and CDR2 sequences are SGHTA and FQGTGA. Germline trimming cut 6 bases from V and 8 bases from J; bases unmatched to any gene: 9. CDR3 DNA: TGTGCCAGCAGTAAAGCGGGGGGTCAGGGTACGCAGTATTTT. Translating gives CASSKAGGQGTQYF.

This chain uses TRBV27 with TRBJ2-7; tentative D call: TRBD1 (6 bases). Germline CDR1 is MNHEY and CDR2 is SMNVEV (reference sequence). Trimming cost V 4 bases and J 4 bases, with 14 bases left between them. This CDR3 has 14 amino acids. The CDR3 nucleotides read TGTGCCAGCAGTTCTCCGCAGGGGAAGTACGAGCAGTACGTC. Its protein product is CASSSPQGKYEQYV.

This chain joins TRBV7-9 and TRBJ1-2; 10 nucleotides match TRBD1. Trimming cost V 5 bases and J 7 bases; bases outside gene matches: 13. CDR1 is SEHNR and CDR2 is FQNEAQ in the germline V gene (reference sequence). The CDR3 is made up of 16 amino acids. CDR3 protein: CASSKYAGQGSAGYTF. CDR3 in DNA: TGTGCCAGCAGCAAATATGCGGGACAGGGGTCGGCTGGCTACACCTTC.

The chain is built from TRBV11-3 and TRBJ2-1; no reliable D call. CDR1 is SGHNT and CDR2 is YENEEA in the germline V gene. The CDR3 consists of 11 residues. The V end lost 6 bases, the J end lost 8 bases, and 8 bases lay between the germline ends. The CDR3 DNA sequence: TGTGCCAGCAGTCGGCAGGATGAGCAGTTCTTC. This translates into CASSRQDEQFF.

The chain uses TRBV18 and TRBJ1-1; D is unclear. Trimming removed 4 bases from V and 0 bases from J, with 6 bases in between. CDR3 length: 13 amino acids. From germline, CDR1 is KGHSH and CDR2 LQKENI. The CDR3 coding sequence is TGTGCCAGCTCACTTTCAGTGAACACTGAAGCTTTCTTT. This gives the protein CASSLSVNTEAFF.

This clone was detected only a few times. This sequence joins TRBV2 and TRBJ2-7, with D possibly TRBD2 on 6 matching bases. Germline assignment: CDR1 SNHLY and CDR2 FYNNEI. V lost 11 bases and J lost 4, with 12 bases in between. The CDR3 contains 11 residues. The CDR3 loop is CAAGSGYEQYV. CDR3 nucleotides: TGTGCCGCGGGCAGCGGGTACGAGCAGTACGTC.

The rearrangement joins TRBV19 to TRBJ2-2; 8 bases fit TRBD1. Germline CDR1 is LNHDA and CDR2 is SQIVND (reference sequence). There are 15 residues in the CDR3. J was trimmed by 8 bases and V by 0 bases; bases with no gene match: 5. CDR3 protein: CASSIDQGAGGELFF. In DNA, the CDR3 is TGTGCCAGTAGTATAGATCAGGGGGCAGGAGGGGAGCTGTTTTTT.

The chain is built from TRBV28 and TRBJ2-3; no definite D call. V was clipped by 5 bases and J by 2 bases, with 17 bases between them. The CDR3 has 16 residues. Per germline, CDR1 MDHEN and CDR2 SYDVKM. The CDR3 loop is CASSPLGFGVTDTQYF. CDR3 bases: TGTGCCAGCAGTCCACTGGGGTTTGGCGTCACAGATACGCAGTATTTT.

The V call is TRBV4-3, the J call TRBJ2-7; the D is unclear. The CDR3 spans 15 residues. Trimming pared 2 bases from V and 2 bases from J, leaving 13 bases between. CDR1 and CDR2 (germline): LGHNA, YSLEER. The CDR3 DNA reads as TGCGCCAGCAGCCAACTGCGGACCGCCGCCTACGAGCAGTACTTC. Amino acids: CASSQLRTAAYEQYF.

The chain joins TRBV4-3 to TRBJ2-3; a weak D match, TRBD1 (5 bases). The CDR3 has 14 amino acids. V was shortened by 1 base and J by 6 bases, with 11 bases between the two germline ends. Per the germline V gene, CDR1 is LGHNA and CDR2 is YSLEER. CDR3 bases: TGCGCCAGCAGCCAAGGTTTTCCAGGGGATACGCAGTATTTT. Translating gives CASSQGFPGDTQYF.

CDR3 loop: CASSLTFYEQYF. The CDR3 DNA reads TGTGCCAGCAGCTTAACTTTCTACGAGCAGTACTTC. The chain joins TRBV7-2 to TRBJ2-7; D uncertain. Germline V lookup: CDR1 SGHTA, CDR2 FQGNSA. The CDR3 is made up of 12 amino acids. The V gene lost 2 bases and the J gene lost 3 bases, with 5 bases spanning the gap.